These 9 T cell receptor beta chains came from one sample sequenced in a study of CD8 T cells in ankylosing spondylitis. The study, taken as a whole, reports: For ankylosing spondylitis blood, a TCR beta motif of seven to nine highly homologous variants appeared characteristic.

No antigens are known for them. Each CDR3 protein gets one entry after TCRdb re-called the 5' RACE reads with MiXCR. The repertoire holds approximately 500,000 distinct CDR3 sequences, with 10% to 15% as singletons. Sequencing was performed on blood, either unsorted or a sorted T cell fraction (not recorded which). The receptors originated from a male donor with ankylosing spondylitis.

This clonotype appeared a few times. The J gene is TRBJ2-1, the V gene TRBV5-8; a possible D gene is TRBD2 (6 bases). The CDR3 sequence is 11 residues long. Looked up from germline, CDR1 is SGHTS and CDR2 is YDEGEE. Trimming removed 4 bases from V and 9 bases from J, with 8 bases in between. The CDR3 is CASSVSGEQFF. CDR3 sequence (DNA): TGTGCCAGCAGCGTTAGCGGTGAGCAGTTCTTC.

The chain recombines TRBV20-1 with TRBJ2-4; D is undetermined. V was cut by 5 bases and J by 0 bases, with 11 bases left in between. This CDR3 spans 14 amino acids. Looked up from germline, CDR1 is DFQATT and CDR2 is SNEGSKA (reference sequence). CDR3 in amino acids: CSAQARLAKNIQYF. The CDR3 coding sequence is TGCAGTGCTCAGGCAAGACTAGCCAAAAACATTCAGTACTTC.

This clonotype was seen a handful of times. The V call is TRBV20-1, the J call TRBJ1-3, with TRBD1 matching 8 bases. The ends lost 0 bases at V and 3 bases at J; junction bases unmatched: 7. Germline lookup yields CDR1 DFQATT and CDR2 SNEGSKA (reference sequence). The CDR3 is 16 residues long. The CDR3 spells CSARDLQGADGNTIYF. DNA of the CDR3: TGCAGTGCTAGAGATCTCCAGGGGGCTGATGGAAACACCATATATTTT.

This clonotype was counted a few times. Here the CDR3 reads CSVGGETQYF. In nucleotides, the CDR3 is TGCAGCGTTGGTGGGGAGACCCAGTACTTC. V usage is TRBV29-1 and J usage is TRBJ2-5; no clear D. The length of the CDR3 is 10 residues. V lost 4 bases to trimming and J lost 5 bases, with 5 bases between them. From germline, CDR1 is SQVTM and CDR2 ANQGSEA.

This clonotype was counted once. Lacking the conserved final phenylalanine or tryptophan, this CDR3 likely reflects a read error. The chain has TRBV20-1 and TRBJ1-5; 7 nucleotides line up with TRBD1. Germline values: CDR1 DFQATT, CDR2 SNEGSKA (reference sequence). This CDR3 comprises 15 residues. Trimming cost V 3 bases and J 5 bases; bases outside gene matches: 10. The CDR3 here is CSARDVQGFDQPQHS. The CDR3 bases are TGCAGTGCTAGGGATGTACAGGGGTTTGATCAGCCCCAGCATTCT.

This clonotype was detected a few times. This chain links TRBV20-1 with TRBJ2-7, with TRBD2 as a possible D gene (6 bases). The germline V and J ends were trimmed by 5 bases and 7 bases, with 12 bases remaining between them. Germline CDR1 DFQATT, CDR2 SNEGSKA (reference sequence). The CDR3 consists of 11 residues. The CDR3 nucleotides are TGCAGTGCTGGCTTGGGGGGAGAGCAGTACTTC. This gives the protein CSAGLGGEQYF.

This chain connects TRBV11-3 to TRBJ2-5; no firm D call. CDR3 length: 17 amino acids. V gave up 0 bases and J gave up 2 bases, with 16 bases separating them. Germline-derived CDR1 and CDR2 are SGHNT and YENEEA. The CDR3 DNA is TGTGCCAGCAGCTTAGATGGCCAACTGACCGGGCAAGAGACCCAGTACTTC. It specifies CASSLDGQLTGQETQYF.

The J gene is TRBJ1-3, the V gene TRBV20-1, with D maybe TRBD1 (6 bases). Deletions cut 2 bases from V and 3 bases from J, with 23 bases between. The CDR3 contains 18 residues. Germline V gene data show CDR1 as DFQATT and CDR2 as SNEGSKA (reference sequence). CDR3 in amino acids: CSARTAEGGRQGGNTIYF. CDR3 bases: TGCAGTGCTAGAACCGCTGAAGGGGGGAGGCAGGGTGGAAACACCATATATTTT.

This clonotype was found a few times. The rearrangement links TRBV15 to TRBJ2-1, with 7 positions matching TRBD1. Germline V gene data show CDR1 as LNHNV and CDR2 as YYDKDF (reference sequence). Losses at the gene ends were 2 bases for V and 7 bases for J; bases not matched to a gene: 5. The CDR3 is 14 residues long. The CDR3 DNA follows: TGTGCCACCAGCAGACGACAGGGATTTAATGAGCAGTTCTTC. It specifies CATSRRQGFNEQFF.